A selection of T cell receptor beta chains follows, all from one sample in a study of T cells in Graves' hyperthyroidism and ophthalmopathy. One entry per CDR3 protein results from TCRdb running MiXCR on the multiplex PCR reads. The sample has 600,000 to 800,000 distinct CDR3 sequences, approximately 36% seen once. The sequenced material came from blood. These receptors all come from a woman in her thirties or forties with Graves' hyperthyroidism. CDR3s include the opening cysteine and the closing phenylalanine or tryptophan. A D gene is named only where the DNA matches it firmly. Some rows have no size entry. The others give once, few or many, or a class for an expanded clone.

j_call d_call clone_size v_call cdr3_nt cdr3_aa
TRBJ1-2 - many TRBV19 TGTGCCAGCGTTCAGGGAACCAACTATGGCTACACCTTC CASVQGTNYGYTF
TRBJ1-1 TRBD1 - TRBV2 TGTGCCAGCAGCGCCGGACAGGGGGCATCTGAAGCTTTCTTT CASSAGQGASEAFF
TRBJ1-1 - few TRBV7-9 TGCGCCAGCAGCCAAGAGACTCTCTTTGACAGCATGAACACTGAAGCTTTCTTT CASSQETLFDSMNTEAFF
TRBJ2-3 - once TRBV7-9 TGTGCCAGCAGCTTAGGTCGCGGGGCTAGCACAGATACGCAGTATTTT CASSLGRGASTDTQYF
TRBJ1-5 - few TRBV12-3/TRBV12-4 TGTGCCAGCACCATGGCGAACAATCAGCCCCAGCATTTT CASTMANNQPQHF
TRBJ2-2 TRBD2 - TRBV6-2/TRBV6-3 TGTGCCAGCAGTTACTTCCCTAGCGGGGGGGGTTCCGGGGAGCTGTTTTTT CASSYFPSGGGSGELFF
TRBJ1-4 - - TRBV7-8 TGTGCCAGCAGCTTGTTCATAGGGGACGGAGCAACTAATGAAAAACTGTTTTTT CASSLFIGDGATNEKLFF
TRBJ1-1 - few TRBV19 TGTGCCAGTAGGTCGACCATGAACACTGAAGCTTTCTTT CASRSTMNTEAFF
TRBJ2-5 - many TRBV5-8 TGTGCCAGCAGCTTGGGCCAGGGGGGGCCAGAGACCCAGTACTTC CASSLGQGGPETQYF
TRBJ1-5 - few TRBV2 TGTGCCAGCAGTGAAACCCCGGTCCCCAGTTCGCCCCAGCATTTT CASSETPVPSSPQHF
TRBJ1-2 - few TRBV6-5 TGTGCCAGCAGTTACTCATGGGGGGGAGATGGCTACACCTTC CASSYSWGGDGYTF
TRBJ1-4 TRBD1 - TRBV14 TGTGCCAGCAGCCACCGGACAGGGGAAAAACTGTTTTTT CASSHRTGEKLFF
TRBJ2-2 TRBD2 - TRBV6-4 TGTGCCAGCAGTGACGAGGCGGGGGTCGGGGAGCTGTTTTTT CASSDEAGVGELFF
TRBJ1-5 - - TRBV24-1 TGTGCCACCAGTGAGACAGGATCGAGCAATCAGCCCCAGCATTTT CATSETGSSNQPQHF
TRBJ2-5 TRBD1 few TRBV9 TGTGCCAGCAGCGAGACAGGGTTCCGACAAGAGACCCAGTACTTC CASSETGFRQETQYF
TRBJ1-1 - many TRBV25-1 TGTGCCAGCAGTAAAAGTAACTCGAACACTGAAGCTTTCTTT CASSKSNSNTEAFF
TRBJ2-2 TRBD1 - TRBV5-4 TGTGCCAGCAGAATCAGGGACAGATCGAACACCGGGGAGCTGTTTTTT CASRIRDRSNTGELFF
TRBJ2-6 - - TRBV27 TGTGCCAGCAGTATATCGTACAGCTCTGGGGCCAACGTCCTGACTTTC CASSISYSSGANVLTF
TRBJ1-2 - many TRBV12-3/TRBV12-4 TGTGCCAGCAGTTTACTCGGGCAAATCTATGGCTACACCTTC CASSLLGQIYGYTF
TRBJ1-4 - - TRBV14 TGTGCCAGCAGCCTGACCTCCCGGGGCGGGGGGGGAAAACTGTTTTTT CASSLTSRGGGGKLFF
TRBJ1-5 - - TRBV7-9 TGTGCCAGCAGCTTGGGGGGTGGGTTTGACAATCAGCCCCAGCATTTT CASSLGGGFDNQPQHF
TRBJ2-5 - - TRBV9 TGTGCCAGCAGCTCTCAAGGTCTCAGGGAACCCCGGGAGACCCAGTACTTC CASSSQGLREPRETQYF
TRBJ1-4 - - TRBV11-2 TGTGCCAGCAGCTCGTTGCAGGGACTGGGCTACAATGAAAAACTGTTTTTT CASSSLQGLGYNEKLFF
TRBJ1-2 - - TRBV29-1 TGCAGCGGAAGCGGGGACTTCTCCTACAATGGCTACACCTTC CSGSGDFSYNGYTF
TRBJ1-1 - many TRBV19 TGTGCCAGTAAGACTCCCCAGCTTCGGGAGAAAGCTTTCTTT CASKTPQLREKAFF
TRBJ2-2 - - TRBV6-5 TGTGCCAGCAGCCCCAGGAGGGGAGCGGTAACTTCCGGGGAGCTGTTTTTT CASSPRRGAVTSGELFF
TRBJ1-6 TRBD1 - TRBV20-1 TGCAGTGCTAGGGAGGGACAGGGGATTTCACCCCTCCACTTT CSAREGQGISPLHF
TRBJ2-7 TRBD1 - TRBV5-1 TGCGCCAGCAGCTCGAGCACAGGGGGATTCGACGAGCAGTACTTC CASSSSTGGFDEQYF
TRBJ1-6 - many TRBV11-2 TGTGCCAGCAGCTTATACAGCAATTCACCCCTCCACTTT CASSLYSNSPLHF
TRBJ1-2 - - TRBV10-3 TGTGCCAGCTCGGATGGACAAAAAGGTGGCTACACCTTC CASSDGQKGGYTF
TRBJ2-5 TRBD2 - TRBV2 TGTGCCAGCAGGTCGGGACTAGCGGGTGATTCGACCCAGTACTTC CASRSGLAGDSTQYF
TRBJ2-7 - few TRBV6-5 TGTGCCAGCAGCCAACCGAAGACCGGTACCTACGAGCAGTACTTC CASSQPKTGTYEQYF
TRBJ1-1 TRBD1 - TRBV7-2 TGTGCCAGCAGCCCTCGTCCCGGGACAGCCGCCCAAAAAGCTTTCTTT CASSPRPGTAAQKAFF
TRBJ1-3 TRBD1 many TRBV29-1 TGCAGCGCGGGGACAGAGGTGGACACCATATATTTT CSAGTEVDTIYF
TRBJ1-1 - - TRBV20-1 TGCAGTGCTAGAGATGGGTTGGCAGCCATGGAAGCTTTCTTT CSARDGLAAMEAFF
TRBJ2-7 TRBD1 few TRBV5-1 TGCGCCAGCAGCGAACAGGGGGCCGAGCAGTACTTC CASSEQGAEQYF
TRBJ2-7 TRBD2 - TRBV7-4 TGCGCCAGCAGCCAAGTTGGCGGGAGCGATGACGAGCAGTACTTC CASSQVGGSDDEQYF
TRBJ2-5 TRBD2 many TRBV20-1 TGCAGTGCTGGACTAGCGGGGCAAGAGACCCAGTACTTC CSAGLAGQETQYF
TRBJ2-7 TRBD2 - TRBV7-2 TGCGCCAGCAGCCACGAGACTAGCGGAACCTACGAGCAGTACTTC CASSHETSGTYEQYF
TRBJ1-5 TRBD1 many TRBV19 TGTGCCACCGAAAGGGGGCTGAGCAATCAGCCCCAGCATTTT CATERGLSNQPQHF
TRBJ1-5 - many TRBV2 TGTGCCAGCAGTGTCAGCGATCAGCCCCAGCATTTT CASSVSDQPQHF
TRBJ2-7 TRBD2 - TRBV13 TGTGCCAGCAGCTTGGCCAGACTAGCGGGTCTCTACGAGCAGTACTTC CASSLARLAGLYEQYF
TRBJ2-6 - - TRBV7-3 TGTGCCAGCAGCTTAACGGCCATTGCGTCGGTAGGGGCCAACGTCCTGACTTTC CASSLTAIASVGANVLTF
TRBJ2-5 - many TRBV20-1 TGCAGTGTAAGCTGGACCCAAGAGACCCAGTACTTC CSVSWTQETQYF
TRBJ2-6 TRBD1 - TRBV7-2 TGTGCCAGCAGCTACCGGGGACAGGGGTATGGGGCCAACGTCCTGACTTTC CASSYRGQGYGANVLTF
TRBJ1-5 - few TRBV10-3 TGTGCCAGCAGGACAACGGGGGGGTTCAATCAGCCCCAGCATTTT CASRTTGGFNQPQHF
TRBJ1-1 TRBD1 - TRBV14 TGTGCCAGCAGCCGGGTCAGAACAGGGGCGAACACTGAAGCTTTCTTT CASSRVRTGANTEAFF
TRBJ1-5 TRBD1 many TRBV19 TGTGCCAGTAGTATGATCGCTGGGACAGGGGTGTTGGGCAATCAGCCCCAGCATTTT CASSMIAGTGVLGNQPQHF